Given below is one TCR beta chain in context. This specimen belongs to a study of T cell changes during pregnancy in multiple sclerosis. Germline CDR1 reads LGHNA; CDR2 reads YNFKEQ. V lost 2 bases and J lost 4; bases outside the gene matches: 13. The CDR3 runs 18 residues. This table comes from immunoSEQ multiplex PCR, and its TCRdb copy is limited to in-frame clones, with some not included. The sample consists of roughly 38,000 clones, about 90% of them appearing once. The sequenced sample was CD4+ T cells from peripheral blood mononuclear cells, obtained in the second trimester of pregnancy. This sequence originates from a female donor in good health, enrolled as a control in a pregnancy study. This chain connects TRBV4-2 to TRBJ2-3, with 9 bases matching TRBD2. The CDR3 sequence is CASSQSALAGAFSDTQYF. The DNA for the CDR3 is TGTGCCAGCAGCCAAAGTGCTTTAGCGGGGGCCTTTTCAGATACGCAGTATTTT.